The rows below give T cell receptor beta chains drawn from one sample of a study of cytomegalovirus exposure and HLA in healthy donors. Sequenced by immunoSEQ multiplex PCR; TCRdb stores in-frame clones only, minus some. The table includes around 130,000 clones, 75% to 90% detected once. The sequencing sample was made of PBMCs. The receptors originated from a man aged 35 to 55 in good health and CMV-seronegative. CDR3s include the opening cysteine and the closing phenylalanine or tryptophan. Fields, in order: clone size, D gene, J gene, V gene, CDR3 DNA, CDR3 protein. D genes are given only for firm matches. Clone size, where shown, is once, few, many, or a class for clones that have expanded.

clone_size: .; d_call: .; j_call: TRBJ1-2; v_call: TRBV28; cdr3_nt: TGTGCCAGCAGTTACTATAACTATGGCTACACCTTC; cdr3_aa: CASSYYNYGYTF
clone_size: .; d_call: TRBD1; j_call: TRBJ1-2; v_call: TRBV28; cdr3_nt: TGTGCCAGCAACGCAGGGGGTGGCTACACCTTC; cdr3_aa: CASNAGGGYTF
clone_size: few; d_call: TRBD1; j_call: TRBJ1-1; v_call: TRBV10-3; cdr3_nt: TGTGCCATCAGTGAGCGACAGGGCCCTCACACTGAAGCTTTCTTT; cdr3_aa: CAISERQGPHTEAFF
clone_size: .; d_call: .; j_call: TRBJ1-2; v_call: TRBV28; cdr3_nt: TGTGCCAGCCAGTCTTACTATGGCTACACCTTC; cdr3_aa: CASQSYYGYTF
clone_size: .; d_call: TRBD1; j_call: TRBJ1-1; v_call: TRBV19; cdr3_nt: TGTGCCAGTAGTATGGGGACAGGGGGAGTTGGCAACACTGAAGCTTTCTTT; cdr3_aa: CASSMGTGGVGNTEAFF
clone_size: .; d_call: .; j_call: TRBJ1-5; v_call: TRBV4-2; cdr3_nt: TGTGCCAGCAGCCAACAGGGTCAGGGGAACAATCAGCCCCAGCATTTT; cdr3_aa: CASSQQGQGNNQPQHF
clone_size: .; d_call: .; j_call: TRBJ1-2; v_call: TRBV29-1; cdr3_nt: TGCAGCGGCGGAGACAGAGAACATGGCTACACCTTC; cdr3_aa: CSGGDREHGYTF
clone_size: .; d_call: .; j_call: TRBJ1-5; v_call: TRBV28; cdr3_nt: TGTGCCAGCAGTTTACGAAGCTGGACCCTCCGGGGGCAGCCCCAGCATTTT; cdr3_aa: CASSLRSWTLRGQPQHF
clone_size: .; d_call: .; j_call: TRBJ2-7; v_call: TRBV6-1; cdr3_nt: TGTGCCAGCATGACGGGGGACTCCTACGAGCAGTACTTC; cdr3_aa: CASMTGDSYEQYF
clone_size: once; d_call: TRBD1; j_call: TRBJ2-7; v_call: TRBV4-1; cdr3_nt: TGCGCCAGCAGCCAGGCTCCTCCGGGACAGGTCTCCTACGAGCAGTACTTC; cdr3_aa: CASSQAPPGQVSYEQYF
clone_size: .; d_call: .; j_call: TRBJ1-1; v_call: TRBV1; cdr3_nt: TGCACCAGCAGCCAGACCGGACAGGGGCCGAACACTGAAGCTTTCTTT; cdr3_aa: CTSSQTGQGPNTEAFF
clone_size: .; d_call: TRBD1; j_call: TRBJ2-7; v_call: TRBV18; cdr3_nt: TGTGCCAGCTCACGCCTAACAGGGGGCTCCTACGAGCAGTACTTC; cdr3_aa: CASSRLTGGSYEQYF
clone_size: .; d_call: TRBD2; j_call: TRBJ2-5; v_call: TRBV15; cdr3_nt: TGTGCCACCAGCAGACCCGGAGGACTAGCCCAAGAGACCCAGTACTTC; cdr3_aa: CATSRPGGLAQETQYF
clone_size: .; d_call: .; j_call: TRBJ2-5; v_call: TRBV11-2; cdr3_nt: TGTGCCAGCAGCTTAAGAGAATACGGGACCCAGTACTTC; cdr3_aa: CASSLREYGTQYF
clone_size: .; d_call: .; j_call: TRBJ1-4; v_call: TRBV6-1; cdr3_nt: TGTGCCAGCAGTGAAGCGGGATTCCCGGGGAGTCTGTTTTTT; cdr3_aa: CASSEAGFPGSLFF
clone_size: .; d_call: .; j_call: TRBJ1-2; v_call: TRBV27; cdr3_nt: TGTGCCAGCAGTCTCAGGGGCCAGACTAACTATGGCTACACCTTC; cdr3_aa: CASSLRGQTNYGYTF
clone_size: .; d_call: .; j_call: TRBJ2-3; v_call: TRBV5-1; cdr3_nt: TGCGCCAGCAGCTTGTCGGACAGTAACACAGATACGCAGTATTTT; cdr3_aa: CASSLSDSNTDTQYF
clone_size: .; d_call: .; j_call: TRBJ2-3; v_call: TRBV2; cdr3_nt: TGTGCCAGCAGGTGGAGGAGCACAGATACGCAGTATTTT; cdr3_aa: CASRWRSTDTQYF
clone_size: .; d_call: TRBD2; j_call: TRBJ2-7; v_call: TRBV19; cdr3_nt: TGTGCCACACGGACTAGCGGGGCCCGGTACGAGCAGTACTTC; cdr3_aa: CATRTSGARYEQYF
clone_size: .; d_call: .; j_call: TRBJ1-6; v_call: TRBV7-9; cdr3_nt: TGTGCCACCACGGACAAGAATAATTCACCCCTCCACTTT; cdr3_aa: CATTDKNNSPLHF
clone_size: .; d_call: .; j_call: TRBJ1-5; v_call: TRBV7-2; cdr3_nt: TGTGCCAGCAGCCTACTGGCGGGGAATCAGCCCCAGCATTTT; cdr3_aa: CASSLLAGNQPQHF
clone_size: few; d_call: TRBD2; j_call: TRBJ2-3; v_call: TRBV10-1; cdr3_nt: TGCGCCAGCAATTTAGCGGGCTCAGATACGCAGTATTTT; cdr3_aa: CASNLAGSDTQYF
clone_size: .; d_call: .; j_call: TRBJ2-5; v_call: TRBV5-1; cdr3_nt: TGCGCCAGCAGCCGGGGGAACCAAGAGACCCAGTACTTC; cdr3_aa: CASSRGNQETQYF
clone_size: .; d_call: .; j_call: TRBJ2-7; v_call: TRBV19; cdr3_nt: TGTGCCAGTAGTAAGATAGCTGACTCCTACGAGCAGTACTTC; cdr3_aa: CASSKIADSYEQYF
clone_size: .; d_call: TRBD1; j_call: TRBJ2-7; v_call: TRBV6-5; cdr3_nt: TGTGCCAGCCGAATTGACAGGGGGAGGTGGGAGCAGTACTTC; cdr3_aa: CASRIDRGRWEQYF
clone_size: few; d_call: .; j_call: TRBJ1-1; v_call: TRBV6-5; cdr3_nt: TGTGCCAGCAAAGGAGGGGAGCACACTGAAGCTTTCTTT; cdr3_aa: CASKGGEHTEAFF
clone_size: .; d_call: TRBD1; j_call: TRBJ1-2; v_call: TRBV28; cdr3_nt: TGTGCCAGCAGTTTAGGCGTAGGGGGCTACAAATTC; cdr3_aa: CASSLGVGGYKF
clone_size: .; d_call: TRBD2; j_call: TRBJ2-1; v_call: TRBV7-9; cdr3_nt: TGTGCCAGCCACGGACTAGCGGGGGGCCTTCGGAATGAGCAGTTCTTC; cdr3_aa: CASHGLAGGLRNEQFF
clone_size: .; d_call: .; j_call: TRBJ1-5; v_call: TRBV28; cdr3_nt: TGTGCCAGCAGTGCCCGGCCAAAGGGGGATTTTAATCCTCGCTATAGCAATCAGCCCCAGCATTTT; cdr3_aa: CASSARPKGDFNPRYSNQPQHF
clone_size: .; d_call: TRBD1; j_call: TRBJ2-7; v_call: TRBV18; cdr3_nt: TGTGCCAGCTCACGGAGGACAGGGGAGAGCGAGCAGTACTTC; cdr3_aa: CASSRRTGESEQYF
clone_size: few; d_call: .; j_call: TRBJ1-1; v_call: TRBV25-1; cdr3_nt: TGTGCCAGCAGTACGGGAGGGAACACTGAAGCTTTCTTT; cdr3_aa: CASSTGGNTEAFF
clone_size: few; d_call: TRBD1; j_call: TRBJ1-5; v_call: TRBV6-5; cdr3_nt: TGTGCCAGCAGTGACAGGGGAGGTCAGCCCCAGCATTTT; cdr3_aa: CASSDRGGQPQHF
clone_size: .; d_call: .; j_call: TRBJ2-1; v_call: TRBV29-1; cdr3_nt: TGCAGCGTTGCAAGACAGATGGCTAGCAATGAGCAGTTCTTC; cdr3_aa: CSVARQMASNEQFF
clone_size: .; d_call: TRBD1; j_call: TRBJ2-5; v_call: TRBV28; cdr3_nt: TGTGCCAGCTCCAAGGGACAGTCCCAAGAGACCCAGTACTTC; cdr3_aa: CASSKGQSQETQYF
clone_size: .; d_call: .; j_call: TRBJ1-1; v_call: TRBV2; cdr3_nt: TGTGCCAGCAAGAGGAACACTGAAGCTTTCTTT; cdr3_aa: CASKRNTEAFF
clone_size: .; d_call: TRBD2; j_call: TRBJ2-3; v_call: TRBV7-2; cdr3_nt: TGTGCCAGCAGCCCCGGGACTAGCGGGGGGGTGGGAGATACGCAGTATTTT; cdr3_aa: CASSPGTSGGVGDTQYF
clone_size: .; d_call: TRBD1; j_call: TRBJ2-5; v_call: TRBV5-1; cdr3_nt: TGCGCCAGCAGCCTCGGGACAGTGGAAGAGACCCAGTACTTC; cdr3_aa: CASSLGTVEETQYF
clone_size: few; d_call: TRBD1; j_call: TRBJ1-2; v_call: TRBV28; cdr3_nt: TGTGCCAGCCGCCTCTCCGGGACAGGGATTGGGAGTGGCTACACCTTC; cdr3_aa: CASRLSGTGIGSGYTF
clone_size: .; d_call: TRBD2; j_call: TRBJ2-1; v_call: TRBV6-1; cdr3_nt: TGTGCCAGCAGTGAACCAGCGGGGGGCTACAATGAGCAGTTCTTC; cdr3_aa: CASSEPAGGYNEQFF
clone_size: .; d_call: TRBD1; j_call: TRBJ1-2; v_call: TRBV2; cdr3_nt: TGTGCCAGCACCAAGGACAGGGGGGACTATGGCTACACCTTC; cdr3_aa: CASTKDRGDYGYTF
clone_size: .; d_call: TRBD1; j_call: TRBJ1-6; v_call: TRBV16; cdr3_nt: TGTGCCAGCAGCCCGATCAGTTTGGGACAGGGAACACCCCTCCACTTT; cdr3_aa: CASSPISLGQGTPLHF
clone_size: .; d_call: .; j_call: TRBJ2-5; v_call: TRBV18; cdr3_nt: TGTGCCAGCTCACCTCTCACGGGAGTAGGTGAGACCCAGTACTTC; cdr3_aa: CASSPLTGVGETQYF
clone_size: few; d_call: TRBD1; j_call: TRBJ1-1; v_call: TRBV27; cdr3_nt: TGTGCCAGCAGTTTCCGCGGGGACAGCAATGAAGCTTTCTTT; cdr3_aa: CASSFRGDSNEAFF
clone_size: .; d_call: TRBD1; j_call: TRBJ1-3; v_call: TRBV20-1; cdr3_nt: TGCAGTGCTACCCAGGGGGACACACAGGCCTTT; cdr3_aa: CSATQGDTQAF
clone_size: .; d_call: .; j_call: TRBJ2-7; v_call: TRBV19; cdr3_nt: TGTGCCAGTAGTCCGCAGGGGTCTTACGAGCAGTACTTC; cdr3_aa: CASSPQGSYEQYF
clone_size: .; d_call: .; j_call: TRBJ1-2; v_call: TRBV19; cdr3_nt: TGTGCCAGTAGTCCATTATTTAACAGGGCCACTAACTATGGCTACACCTTC; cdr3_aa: CASSPLFNRATNYGYTF
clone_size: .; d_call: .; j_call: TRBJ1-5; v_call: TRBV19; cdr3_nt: TGTGCCAGTAGTGCGAGGGATAGCAATCAGCCCCAGCATTTT; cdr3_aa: CASSARDSNQPQHF
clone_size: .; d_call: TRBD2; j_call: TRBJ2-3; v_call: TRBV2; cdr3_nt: TGTGCCAGCAGAGGAACTAGCGGGGGGGTAGATACGCAGTATTTT; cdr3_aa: CASRGTSGGVDTQYF
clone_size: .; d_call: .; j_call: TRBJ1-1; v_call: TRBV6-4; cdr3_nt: TGTGCCAGCAGTGTGGACATGGAGAACACTGAAGCTTTCTTT; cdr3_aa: CASSVDMENTEAFF
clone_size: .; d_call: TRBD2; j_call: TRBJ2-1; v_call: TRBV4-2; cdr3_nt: TGTGCCAGCAGCCAAGCTTCGGCGGGAGGGCCCAATGAGCAGTTCTTC; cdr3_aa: CASSQASAGGPNEQFF
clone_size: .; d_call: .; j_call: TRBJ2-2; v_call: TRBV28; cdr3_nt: TGTGCCAGCAGTCGCCCAGGGTTGAACGGGGAGCTGTTTTTT; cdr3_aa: CASSRPGLNGELFF
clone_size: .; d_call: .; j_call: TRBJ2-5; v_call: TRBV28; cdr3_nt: TGTGCCAGCAGGCGCCGGGGGAGCGAGCAAGAGACCCAGTACTTC; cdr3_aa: CASRRRGSEQETQYF
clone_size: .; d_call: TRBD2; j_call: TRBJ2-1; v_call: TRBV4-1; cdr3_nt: TGCGCCAGCAGCCAACGGGCGGGGGAGTACAATGAGCAGTTCTTC; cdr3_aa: CASSQRAGEYNEQFF
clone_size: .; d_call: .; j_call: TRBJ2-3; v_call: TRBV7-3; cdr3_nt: TGTGCCAGCAGCTTCCGAGCGAGCACAGATACGCAGTATTTT; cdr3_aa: CASSFRASTDTQYF